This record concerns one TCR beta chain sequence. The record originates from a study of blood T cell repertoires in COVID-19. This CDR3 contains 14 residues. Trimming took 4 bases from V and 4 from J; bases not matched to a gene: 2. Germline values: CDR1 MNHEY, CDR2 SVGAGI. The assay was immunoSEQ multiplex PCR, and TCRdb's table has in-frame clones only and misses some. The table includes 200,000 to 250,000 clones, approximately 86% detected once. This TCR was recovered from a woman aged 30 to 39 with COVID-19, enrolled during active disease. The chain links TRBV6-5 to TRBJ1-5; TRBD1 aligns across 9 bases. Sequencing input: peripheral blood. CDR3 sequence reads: CASSSTGGNQPQHF. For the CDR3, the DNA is TGTGCCAGCAGTTCGACAGGGGGAAATCAGCCCCAGCATTTT.